The 27 T cell receptor beta chains given below trace back to one sample, sequenced in a study of blood T cells in healthy people across ages. Primed by a sample-barcoded 5' primer and a J-beta primer mix, a second PCR proceeded for about 6 to 12 cycles. TCRdb ran MiXCR on the 5' RACE reads and lists one entry per CDR3 protein. The data show more than 650,000 distinct CDR3 sequences, about a quarter seen once. The same data also contributed to another study, on T cells of mothers and their children.

The sample taken for sequencing was blood. These receptors originate from a boy aged 10-17 years in good health.

The chain uses TRBV30 and TRBJ2-5; D not resolved. With the DNA end fitting TRBJ2-1 better, the J assignment may be wrong. Germline CDR1 GTSNPN, CDR2 SVGIG (reference sequence). CDR3 length equals 11 residues. The CDR3 sequence is CAWSATNEQFF. CDR3 DNA sequence: TGTGCCTGGAGTGCAACCAATGAGCAGTTCTTC.

In its sample, this clonotype was seen a few times. This chain uses TRBV12-3 or TRBV12-4 with TRBJ2-6; D possibly uses TRBD1 or TRBD2 (5 bases each). This CDR3 is built from 15 residues. V lost 8 bases and J 1 base, leaving 12 bases between the germline ends. CDR3 sequence: CASLPGPSGANVLTF. The CDR3 coding sequence is TGTGCCAGCCTCCCGGGGCCGTCTGGGGCCAACGTCCTGACTTTC.

The gene calls are TRBV20-1 and TRBJ2-7, with TRBD1 matching 7 bases. The germline V gene has CDR1 DFQATT and CDR2 SNEGSKA (reference sequence). Losses at the gene ends were 2 bases for V and 2 bases for J; bases not matched to a gene: 9. This CDR3 is built from 15 residues. The CDR3 DNA reads TGCAGTGCTAGAAGGGGGCCCCTGGGTCCCTACGAGCAGTACTTC. It is translated as CSARRGPLGPYEQYF.

The J gene is TRBJ2-1, the V gene TRBV20-1, with D possibly being TRBD2 (5 bases). This CDR3 comprises 14 residues. Trimming left V 5 bases short and J 1 base short, with 12 bases between. CDR1 is DFQATT, CDR2 SNEGSKA, per germline (reference sequence). CDR3 nucleotides: TGCAGTGCTCTCCTCACGGGGTCCTACAATGAGCAGTTCTTC. As protein: CSALLTGSYNEQFF.

This clonotype occurred a few times. The chain employs TRBV11-2 and TRBJ2-3; TRBD2 agrees at 7 bases. V shed 9 bases, J shed 6 bases, and the junction held 12 bases outside the gene matches. This CDR3 contains 14 residues. Germline V gene lookup returns CDR1 SGHAT and CDR2 FQNNGV. The CDR3 DNA is TGTGCCAGTGAAAGGGAGGGGTCGGGCGATACGCAGTATTTT. Amino acids: CASEREGSGDTQYF.

The chain combines TRBV11-3 with TRBJ1-1; D gene uncertain. CDR3 size: 14 residues. Per the germline V gene, CDR1 is SGHNT and CDR2 is YENEEA. V was cut by 5 bases and J by 4 bases, with 14 bases left in between. CDR3 protein: CASSPGQSSTEAFF. The CDR3, as DNA: TGTGCCAGCAGCCCCGGGCAGTCCAGCACTGAAGCTTTCTTT.

This clonotype was seen only a few times. The chain employs TRBV28 and TRBJ2-5; no firm D call. V was pared by 2 bases and J by 11 bases, with 15 bases between. Per germline, CDR1 MDHEN and CDR2 SYDVKM. CDR3 length: 13 amino acids. CDR3 DNA: TGTGCCAGCAGTTTAGGTCAGGCCCTGCGGCAGTACTTC. Protein: CASSLGQALRQYF.

V is TRBV10-3 and J is TRBJ2-1; 8 bases are shared with TRBD2. Unmatched junction bases numbered 9, after V lost 5 bases and J lost 9 bases. This CDR3 is 14 amino acids long. The germline gives CDR1 ENHRY, CDR2 SYGVKD. The DNA of the CDR3 is TGTGCCATCAGTCAATCGGGGGGGAGTGCTGAGCAGTTCTTC. It translates to CAISQSGGSAEQFF.

The count of this clonotype is one. V usage is TRBV7-9 and J usage is TRBJ2-5; D possibly corresponds to TRBD1 (5 bases). V lost 8 bases to trimming and J lost 2 bases, with 15 bases between them. The germline CDR1 and CDR2 sequences are SEHNR and FQNEAQ (reference sequence). This CDR3 has 14 amino acids. The CDR3 protein is CASVGEYGQETQYF. CDR3 DNA: TGTGCCAGCGTAGGGGAATACGGTCAAGAGACCCAGTACTTC.

The rearrangement joins TRBV12-3 or TRBV12-4 to TRBJ1-2; D might be TRBD1 (5 bases). The CDR3 sequence is 14 residues long. V was pared by 6 bases and J by 0 bases, with 11 bases between. The CDR3 bases are TGTGCCAGCAGCGCAGGGACCTCTAACTATGGCTACACCTTC. This codes for CASSAGTSNYGYTF.

This chain connects TRBV15 to TRBJ2-5; D not certain. CDR1 and CDR2 from the germline V gene are LNHNV and YYDKDF (reference sequence). V gave up 0 bases and J gave up 4 bases, with 6 bases separating them. This CDR3 has 13 residues. For the CDR3, the DNA is TGTGCCACCAGCAGAGATCGAAGAGAGACCCAGTACTTC. It is translated as CATSRDRRETQYF.

This clonotype was detected only a few times. J is TRBJ1-1 and V is TRBV15, with D tentatively TRBD1 (5 bases). The length of the CDR3 is 19 residues. Germline loops: CDR1 LNHNV, CDR2 YYDKDF (reference sequence). V lost 0 bases and J lost 4, with 24 bases in between. CDR3 residues: CATSREHGTVKIKGTEAFF. CDR3 sequence (DNA): TGTGCCACCAGCAGAGAACACGGGACTGTGAAGATTAAGGGCACTGAAGCTTTCTTT.

The rearrangement uses TRBV7-6 and TRBJ2-6; D is possibly TRBD1 (6 bases). The V end lost 5 bases, the J end lost 2 bases, and 22 bases lay between the germline ends. CDR1 and CDR2 (germline): SGHVS, FNYEAQ. The length of the CDR3 is 19 residues. This CDR3 is CASSPRPGPGETGANVLTF. Written as DNA, the CDR3 is TGTGCCAGCAGCCCTCGCCCCGGGCCAGGGGAGACTGGGGCCAACGTCCTGACTTTC.

With regard to this clonotype: It is likely a read error, because the conserved phenylalanine at the end of the CDR3 is missing. The chain joins TRBV28 to TRBJ2-5; TRBD1 aligns across 8 bases. The V gene end was trimmed by 3 bases and the J gene end by 1 base; junction bases not matched to a gene: 4. The CDR3 totals 15 residues. Germline V gives CDR1 MDHEN, CDR2 SYDVKM. Written as DNA, the CDR3 is TGTGCCAGCAGTTTCTTGGACAGGGTCCAAGAGACCCAGTACCTC. Residues: CASSFLDRVQETQYL.

For this clonotype: One end of the junction fails to match germline, which may point to a read error. The chain joins TRBV25-1 to TRBJ2-3; 7 positions match TRBD1. The germline V gene encodes CDR1 MGHDK and CDR2 SYGVNS. This CDR3 has 15 amino acids. CDR3 DNA sequence: TGTGCCAGCAGTGACCACAGGGGTAATGGAGATACGCAGTGTTTT. Translation: CASSDHRGNGDTQCF.

In this sample, this clonotype turned up a few times. V is TRBV4-2 and J is TRBJ2-5; 9 bases map to TRBD2. V gave up 0 bases and J gave up 7 bases; unmatched junction bases: 15. The CDR3 runs 18 residues. Germline loops: CDR1 LGHNA, CDR2 YNFKEQ. The CDR3 sequence: CASSQDEWRAGGPGTQYF. The DNA of the CDR3 is TGTGCCAGCAGCCAAGATGAGTGGCGAGCGGGGGGTCCCGGGACCCAGTACTTC.

This clonotype was counted between two and nine times. The chain carries TRBV29-1 and TRBJ2-2; D might be TRBD1 or TRBD2, each matching 5 bases. The CDR3 contains 14 residues. The V and J ends lost 6 bases and 3 bases respectively, with 14 bases between them. The germline V gene encodes CDR1 SQVTM and CDR2 ANQGSEA. DNA of the CDR3: TGCAGCGTCGGGGCAGGGCGGTACACCGGGGAGCTGTTTTTT. It encodes CSVGAGRYTGELFF.

This clonotype was observed a few times. This sequence joins TRBV28 and TRBJ2-1; D gene ambiguous. Germline V CDR1 and CDR2: MDHEN, SYDVKM. V was clipped by 8 bases and J by 5 bases, with 4 bases between them. There are 10 residues in the CDR3. CDR3 sequence reads: CASADNEQFF. CDR3 DNA: TGTGCCAGCGCCGACAATGAGCAGTTCTTC.

Regarding this clonotype: The CDR3 carries no conserved terminal phenylalanine or tryptophan, so it likely arises from a read error. The V call is TRBV12-3 or TRBV12-4, the J call TRBJ2-1, with a tentative D call TRBD2 (6 bases). CDR3 size: 15 residues. V was pared by 6 bases and J by 2 bases, with 14 bases between. This CDR3 reads CASSLSGVAYNEQFL. The CDR3 region has the DNA TGTGCCAGCAGCCTCTCGGGGGTCGCCTACAATGAGCAGTTCCTC.

This clonotype occurred many times. The chain recombines TRBV28 with TRBJ1-6, with TRBD1 matching over 7 bases. The CDR3 runs 14 residues. V was pared by 5 bases and J by 9 bases, with 7 bases of the junction left unmatched. Germline loops: CDR1 MDHEN, CDR2 SYDVKM. This CDR3 reads CASSPDREGSPLHF. DNA of the CDR3: TGTGCCAGCAGTCCCGACAGGGAAGGTTCACCCCTCCACTTT.

This clonotype was seen just once. The rearrangement joins TRBV6-5 to TRBJ2-3, with unresolved D. CDR1 is MNHEY, CDR2 SVGAGI, per germline. V was clipped by 0 bases and J by 4 bases, with 8 bases between them. This CDR3 has 14 residues. The CDR3 loop is CASSYSRRSDTQYF. The CDR3 DNA reads TGTGCCAGCAGTTACTCGAGGCGATCAGATACGCAGTATTTT.

The chain recombines TRBV9 with TRBJ1-2; D remains ambiguous. Trimming removed 0 bases from V and 6 bases from J, with 6 bases in between. The length of the CDR3 is 12 residues. Germline CDR1 and CDR2: SGDLS and YYNGEE. The CDR3 DNA is TGTGCCAGCAGCGTAGTGGGCGATGGCTACACCTTC. Residues: CASSVVGDGYTF.

The chain links TRBV12-3 or TRBV12-4 to TRBJ1-5; D is ambiguous. Trimming took 6 bases from V and 3 from J, leaving 15 bases between them. CDR3 length: 15 amino acids. The CDR3 region has the DNA TGTGCCAGCAGCCTTAACGCGGAGCTCAATCAGCCCCAGCATTTT. It encodes CASSLNAELNQPQHF.

Ten or more counts support this clonotype. CDR3 amino acids: CASSSSKDTIYF. The CDR3 DNA reads as TGTGCCAGCAGCTCGTCTAAGGACACCATATATTTT. The rearrangement joins TRBV28 to TRBJ1-3; D is unclear. There are 12 residues in the CDR3. From germline, CDR1 is MDHEN and CDR2 SYDVKM. Deletions cut 6 bases from V and 8 bases from J, with 11 bases between. The full variable domain, its missing parts supplied by reference TRBV28 and TRBJ1-3, is DVKVTQSSRYLVKRTGEKVFLECVQDMDHENMFWYRQDPGLGLRLIYFSYDVKMKEKGDIPEGYSVSREKKERFSLILESASTNQTSMYLCASSSSKDTIYFGEGSWLTVV.

This clonotype has more than one count but fewer than ten. This sequence joins TRBV13 and TRBJ2-1, with 11 bases lining up with TRBD2. The CDR3 runs to 15 residues. Trimming cost V 5 bases and J 4 bases; bases outside gene matches: 4. Germline V gives CDR1 PRHDT, CDR2 FYEKMQ (reference sequence). The CDR3 loop is CASSPPSGGYNEQFF. The CDR3 nucleotides read TGTGCCAGCAGCCCCCCTAGCGGGGGGTACAATGAGCAGTTCTTC.

The rearrangement links TRBV6-2 or TRBV6-3 to TRBJ2-5; 8 bases are shared with TRBD1. V shed 8 bases, J shed 6 bases, and the junction held 8 bases outside the gene matches. The CDR3 consists of 13 residues. In germline, CDR1 is MNHEY, CDR2 SVGEGT. The CDR3 DNA reads as TGTGCCAGCGCCGACAGGGGTGGAAAGACCCAGTACTTC. Translation: CASADRGGKTQYF.

Only a few counts were recorded for this clonotype. The chain employs TRBV24-1 and TRBJ2-1; TRBD1 matches at 12 bases. Trimming removed 4 bases from V and 9 bases from J; junction bases left unmatched: 6. Germline V lookup: CDR1 KGHDR, CDR2 SFDVKD. The CDR3 has 15 amino acids. The CDR3 bases are TGTGCCACCAGTGAAGTCGGGACAGGGGGCGGTGAGCAGTTCTTC. Amino acid sequence: CATSEVGTGGGEQFF.